Shown below are 5 T cell receptor beta chains from a single sample sequenced in a study of tumor and adjacent non-tumor tissue in lung cancer. This sample's RNA came from whole unsorted tissue. The normal lung tissue was taken more than 3 cm from the tumor edge. The library came from three nested PCR rounds adapted from ARM-PCR protocols. MiXCR, applied by TCRdb to the multiplex PCR reads, yields one record per CDR3 protein. The data contain some 47,000 distinct CDR3 sequences, roughly 60% of them seen just once; the ten biggest clones take up 15% to 20%. Input material: distant non-tumor lung tissue. Receptor source: a woman aged 35 to 49 with non-small cell lung cancer.

This clonotype was seen more than once but under ten times. A much larger clone differs by one base, so this may be a read error. V usage is TRBV10-2 and J usage is TRBJ2-1; 8 positions match TRBD1. The CDR3 consists of 14 residues. Looked up from germline, CDR1 is WSHSY and CDR2 is SAAADI. The CDR3 loop reads CVSSQGALYNEQFF. In DNA, the CDR3 is TGCGTCAGCAGTCAGGGGGCTCTCTACAATGAGCAGTTCTTC.

This rearrangement joins TRBV20-1 to TRBJ2-1; TRBD2 aligns across 10 bases. CDR1 and CDR2 from the germline V gene are DFQATT and SNEGSKA (reference sequence). This CDR3 has 14 amino acids. In DNA, the CDR3 is TGCAGAGCCACGGCTAGCGGGGGTGGGAATGAGCAGTTCTTC. Protein: CRATASGGGNEQFF.

About this clonotype: At one end the junction does not follow the germline gene, possibly because of a read error. V is TRBV29-1 and J is TRBJ1-1; D gene ambiguous. This CDR3 spans 13 amino acids. Germline loops: CDR1 SQVTM, CDR2 ANQGSEA. In DNA, the CDR3 is TGCAGCGTTGATGGGGAGTGTGGCACTGAAGCTTCCTTT. Amino acid sequence: CSVDGECGTEASF.

V and J are TRBV24-1 and TRBJ2-3; D tentatively reads TRBD1 or TRBD2 (5 bases each). Germline V gene lookup returns CDR1 KGHDR and CDR2 SFDVKD. V was shortened by 4 bases and J by 8 bases, with 15 bases between the two germline ends. CDR3 length equals 14 residues. The CDR3 loop is CATSEDAEGTTQYF. CDR3 DNA sequence: TGTGCCACCAGTGAGGACGCAGAGGGGACTACGCAGTATTTT.

In the case of this clonotype: A much more abundant neighbour one base away suggests this may be a read error. This chain joins TRBV28 and TRBJ2-7; tentative D call: TRBD1 (6 bases). The CDR3 consists of 14 residues. Germline V gene sequence: CDR1 MDHEN, CDR2 SYDVKM. The CDR3 DNA is TGTGCCGGCAGTCTAAGACAGGACCCCTACGAGCAGTACTTC. Protein: CAGSLRQDPYEQYF.